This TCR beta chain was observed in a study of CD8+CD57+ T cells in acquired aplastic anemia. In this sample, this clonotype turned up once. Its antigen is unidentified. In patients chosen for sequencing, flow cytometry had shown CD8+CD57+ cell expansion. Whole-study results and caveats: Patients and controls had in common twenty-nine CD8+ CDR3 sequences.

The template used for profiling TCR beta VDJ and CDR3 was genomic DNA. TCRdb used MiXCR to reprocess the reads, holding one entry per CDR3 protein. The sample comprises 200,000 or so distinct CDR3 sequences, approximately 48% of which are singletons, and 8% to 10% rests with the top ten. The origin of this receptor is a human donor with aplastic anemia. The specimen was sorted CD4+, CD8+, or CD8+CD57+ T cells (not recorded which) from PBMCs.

CDR3 protein: CASRGLADYEQYF. The CDR3 bases are TGTGCCAGCAGGGGACTAGCGGATTACGAGCAGTACTTC. The gene calls are TRBV7-8 and TRBJ2-7; 11 positions match TRBD2. Germline V CDR1 and CDR2: SGHVS, FQNEAQ. V trimming: 6 bases; J trimming: 4 bases; junction bases outside the gene matches: 2. The CDR3 is 13 amino acids.